The clone carrying this T cell receptor beta chain appeared a single time. Its antigen is currently unknown. The sample is drawn from a study of OX40 agonist ivuxolimab in advanced cancers. About the study: Ivuxolimab is an agonistic anti-OX40 (CD134) antibody, and patients were treated with it. Across the patients, intravenous ivuxolimab was delivered every 2 weeks at 0.01 to 10 mg/kg. Partial responses were recorded for three patients, including one with hepatocellular carcinoma and two with cutaneous melanoma. Study conclusions and caveats: More expanded clones were found, on average, in CD8+ than in CD4+ T cells.

This CDR3 is 16 amino acids long. Trimming shortened V by 0 bases and J by 6 bases, and 14 bases separated the two germline ends. CDR1 is KGHSH and CDR2 is LQKENI in the germline V gene. Profiled with immunoSEQ multiplex PCR; TCRdb holds only in-frame clones, not every one. The sample includes about 100,000 clones, around 93% of them seen just once. This rearrangement joins TRBV18 to TRBJ2-2, with D maybe TRBD2 (5 bases). The sequencing used CD4+ or CD8+ T cells sorted from blood, collected in a trial of the OX40 agonist ivuxolimab. This sequence originates from an adult with an advanced solid tumor such as melanoma, head and neck, liver or kidney cancer. CDR3 protein: CASSPPRLRVSGELFF. As DNA, the CDR3 is TGTGCCAGCTCACCACCGCGACTAAGGGTTTCCGGGGAGCTGTTTTTT. The full variable domain, completed using reference TRBV18 and TRBJ2-2, is NAGVMQNPRHLVRRRGQEARLRCSPMKGHSHVYWYRQLPEEGLKFMVYLQKENIIDESGMPKERFSAEFPKEGPSILRIQQVVRGDSAAYFCASSPPRLRVSGELFFGEGSRLTVL.